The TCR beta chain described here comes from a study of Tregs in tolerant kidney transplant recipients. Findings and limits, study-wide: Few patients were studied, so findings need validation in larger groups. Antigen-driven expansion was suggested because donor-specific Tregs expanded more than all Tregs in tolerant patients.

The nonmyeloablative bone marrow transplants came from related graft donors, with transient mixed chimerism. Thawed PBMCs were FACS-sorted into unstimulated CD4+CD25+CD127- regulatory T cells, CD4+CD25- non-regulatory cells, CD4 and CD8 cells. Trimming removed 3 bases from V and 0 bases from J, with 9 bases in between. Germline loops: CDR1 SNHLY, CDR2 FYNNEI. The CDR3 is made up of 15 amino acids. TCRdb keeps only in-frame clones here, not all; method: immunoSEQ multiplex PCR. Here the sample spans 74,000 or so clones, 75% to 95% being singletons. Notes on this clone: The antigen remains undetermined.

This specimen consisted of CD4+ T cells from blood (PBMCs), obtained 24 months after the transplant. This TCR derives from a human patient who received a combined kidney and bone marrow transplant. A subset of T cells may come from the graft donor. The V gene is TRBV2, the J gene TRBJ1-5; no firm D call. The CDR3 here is CASSDYAASNQPQHF. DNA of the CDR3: TGTGCCAGCAGTGATTACGCGGCTAGCAATCAGCCCCAGCATTTT.